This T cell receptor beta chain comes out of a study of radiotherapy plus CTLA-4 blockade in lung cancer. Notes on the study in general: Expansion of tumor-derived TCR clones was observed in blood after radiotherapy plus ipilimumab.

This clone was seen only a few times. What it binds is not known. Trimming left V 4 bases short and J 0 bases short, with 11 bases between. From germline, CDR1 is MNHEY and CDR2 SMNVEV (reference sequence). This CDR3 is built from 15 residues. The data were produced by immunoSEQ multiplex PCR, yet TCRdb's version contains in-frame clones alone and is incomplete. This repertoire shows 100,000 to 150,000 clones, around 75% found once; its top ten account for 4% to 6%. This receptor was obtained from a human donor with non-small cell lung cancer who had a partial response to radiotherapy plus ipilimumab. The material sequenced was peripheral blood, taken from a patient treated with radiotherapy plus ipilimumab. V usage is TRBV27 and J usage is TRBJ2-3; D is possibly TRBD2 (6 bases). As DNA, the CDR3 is TGTGCCAGCAGTTCCGTAGCGGAGAGCACAGATACGCAGTATTTT. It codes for CASSSVAESTDTQYF.